This is a list of T cell receptor beta chains from one sample in a study of cytomegalovirus exposure and HLA in healthy donors. The repertoire was sequenced with immunoSEQ multiplex PCR; TCRdb's copy has only in-frame clones and lacks some. The sample records some 150,000 clones, about 10% being singletons. Sequencing was performed on PBMCs. The receptors were sampled from a woman in her thirties or forties in good health and CMV-seropositive. CDR3s include the opening cysteine and the closing phenylalanine or tryptophan. A D gene is named only where the DNA matches it firmly. For some rows the clone size is stated as once, few or many, or as a class when expanded; others skip it.

D	V	size	J	CDR3	DNA
TRBD1	TRBV7-2	-	TRBJ1-6	CASSLAMGTGISPLHF	TGTGCCAGCAGCTTAGCGATGGGGACAGGGATCTCACCCCTCCACTTT
-	TRBV7-9	few	TRBJ1-1	CASSPRDTEAFF	TGTGCCAGCAGCCCTCGGGACACTGAAGCTTTCTTT
-	TRBV5-1	-	TRBJ1-3	CASREDLGNAIYF	TGCGCCAGCAGGGAGGACCTTGGAAACGCCATATATTTT
TRBD2	TRBV5-1	-	TRBJ2-5	CASSFGTSEETQYF	TGCGCCAGCAGCTTTGGGACTAGCGAAGAGACCCAGTACTTC
TRBD2	TRBV7-9	once	TRBJ2-1	CASSLAPSRGGPNEQFF	TGTGCCAGCAGCTTAGCGCCCTCGCGGGGGGGTCCCAATGAGCAATTCTTC
TRBD1	TRBV6-5	-	TRBJ1-2	CASSRGPTGGHGYTF	TGTGCCAGCAGTCGAGGACCGACAGGGGGCCATGGCTACACCTTC
-	TRBV5-1	-	TRBJ1-1	CASSLKANTEAFF	TGCGCCAGCAGCTTGAAAGCCAACACTGAAGCTTTCTTT
TRBD2	TRBV5-4	-	TRBJ2-1	CASSRLTASGDDGDEQFF	TGTGCCAGCAGCCGACTTACGGCCAGCGGGGACGATGGCGATGAGCAGTTCTTC
-	TRBV7-9	-	TRBJ1-5	CASSPTRGQPQHF	TGTGCCAGCAGCCCTACTCGGGGTCAGCCCCAGCATTTT
TRBD2	TRBV29-1	-	TRBJ2-1	CSVDASGGLDEQFF	TGCAGCGTTGATGCTAGCGGGGGGCTCGATGAGCAGTTCTTC
-	TRBV6-1	-	TRBJ1-6	CATEQVNSPLHF	TGTGCCACTGAACAAGTTAATTCACCCCTCCACTTT
-	TRBV4-1	few	TRBJ2-1	CASSRYGEQFF	TGCGCCAGCAGCCGGTACGGTGAGCAGTTCTTC
-	TRBV15	-	TRBJ1-5	CATSRGGSNQPQHF	TGTGCCACCAGCCGGGGGGGGAGCAATCAGCCCCAGCATTTT
TRBD1	TRBV11-2	-	TRBJ1-2	CASRIPGQRDSYGYTF	TGTGCCAGCAGGATTCCGGGACAGCGCGATTCGTATGGCTACACCTTC
TRBD2	TRBV7-2	-	TRBJ2-3	CASSTRDYTDTQYF	TGTGCCAGCAGCACCCGGGACTACACAGATACGCAGTATTTT
TRBD1	TRBV11-2	-	TRBJ2-3	CASSLGFGRGIRDTQYF	TGTGCCAGCAGCTTAGGCTTCGGCAGGGGGATTAGAGATACGCAGTATTTT
-	TRBV19	few	TRBJ1-1	CASSILGDTEAFF	TGTGCCAGTAGTATATTAGGGGACACTGAAGCTTTCTTT
TRBD1	TRBV5-1	-	TRBJ1-2	CASSWTGGGSSPLKHYGYTF	TGCGCCAGCAGCTGGACAGGGGGCGGGTCGTCCCCACTCAAACACTATGGCTACACCTTC
-	TRBV7-8	-	TRBJ1-3	CASSLAAGSGNTIYF	TGTGCCAGCAGCTTAGCTGCCGGGTCTGGAAACACCATATATTTT
TRBD1	TRBV2	few	TRBJ2-1	CASRRQGYNEQFF	TGTGCCAGCAGGCGACAGGGTTACAATGAGCAGTTCTTC
-	TRBV6-1	few	TRBJ1-5	CASTSRSMRPQHF	TGTGCCAGCACCTCGCGGTCTATGAGGCCCCAGCATTTT
-	TRBV12-2	few	TRBJ1-5	CASRPRPRDRAPYSNQPQHF	TGTGCAAGTCGCCCAAGACCCCGGGACAGGGCTCCTTATAGCAATCAGCCCCAGCATTTT
-	TRBV19	-	TRBJ1-1	CASSIHTSPGVAEAFF	TGTGCCAGTAGTATTCACACCTCGCCGGGAGTCGCTGAAGCTTTCTTT
-	TRBV2	few	TRBJ1-2	CASSGGRNYGYTF	TGTGCCAGCAGTGGGGGCAGAAACTATGGCTACACCTTC
TRBD1	TRBV4-2	few	TRBJ2-7	CASSQGSWGQGVEQYF	TGTGCCAGCAGCCAAGGTTCATGGGGACAGGGCGTCGAGCAGTACTTC
TRBD1	TRBV23-1	few	TRBJ1-1	CASSQSRDRGGRGNTEAFF	TGCGCCAGCAGTCAATCGCGGGACAGGGGAGGACGCGGGAACACTGAAGCTTTCTTT
-	TRBV29-1	few	TRBJ1-3	CSVEGSRFRVGNTIYF	TGCAGCGTTGAAGGTTCCCGGTTCAGGGTTGGAAACACCATATATTTT
TRBD1	TRBV2	few	TRBJ1-6	CASSGDSLGGDSPLHF	TGTGCCAGCAGTGGGGACAGTCTTGGAGGGGATTCACCCCTCCACTTT
-	TRBV18	few	TRBJ1-4	CASSPPGRLNEKLFF	TGTGCCAGCTCACCACCGGGGAGGTTGAATGAAAAACTGTTTTTT
TRBD1	TRBV5-1	few	TRBJ2-5	CASSPGTGGLRETQYF	TGCGCCAGCAGCCCCGGGACAGGGGGATTACGGGAGACCCAGTACTTC
-	TRBV25-1	-	TRBJ1-6	CASSEFSFGPGSPLHF	TGTGCCAGCAGTGAGTTCAGCTTTGGCCCGGGTTCACCCCTCCACTTT
TRBD1	TRBV19	-	TRBJ2-7	CASGRQGSYEQYF	TGTGCCAGTGGGAGACAGGGATCCTACGAGCAGTACTTC
-	TRBV5-5	-	TRBJ1-5	CASRNGTLNQPQHF	TGTGCCAGCAGAAACGGGACACTTAATCAGCCCCAGCATTTT
TRBD1	TRBV25-1	-	TRBJ2-2	CASSRGLVTGELFF	TGTGCCAGCAGCAGGGGGCTTGTGACCGGGGAGCTGTTTTTT
-	TRBV6-5	few	TRBJ1-2	CASSYSVQVANYGYTF	TGTGCCAGCAGTTACTCGGTCCAGGTCGCTAACTATGGCTACACCTTC
-	TRBV7-9	-	TRBJ1-1	CASRITGRTEAFF	TGTGCCAGCCGCATCACAGGTAGAACTGAAGCTTTCTTT
-	TRBV4-1	few	TRBJ2-3	CASSQGTADTQYF	TGCGCCAGCAGCCAAGGTACCGCGGATACGCAGTATTTT
-	TRBV7-9	-	TRBJ2-3	CASRGGARDTQYF	TGTGCCAGCAGGGGGGGGGCCAGAGATACGCAGTATTTT
TRBD1	TRBV19	few	TRBJ2-3	CASSRPRTGGADTQYF	TGTGCCAGTAGTAGACCGAGGACAGGGGGGGCAGATACGCAGTATTTT
TRBD1	TRBV19	few	TRBJ2-1	CASSLSSGQVYNEQFF	TGTGCCAGTAGTCTTTCCTCGGGACAGGTATACAATGAGCAGTTCTTC
TRBD1	TRBV5-4	few	TRBJ2-7	CASSSGTGGYEQYF	TGTGCCAGCAGCTCCGGGACAGGGGGATACGAGCAGTACTTC
TRBD1	TRBV27	-	TRBJ2-2	CASNTGDTGELFF	TGTGCCAGCAATACAGGGGACACCGGGGAGCTGTTTTTT
TRBD1	TRBV2	-	TRBJ1-5	CASQGDTRDQPQHF	TGTGCCAGCCAGGGGGACACCCGCGATCAGCCCCAGCATTTT